Below are 8 T cell receptor beta chains sequenced from a single sample in a study of T cell responses to AZD1222 COVID-19 vaccine. Clones were read by immunoSEQ multiplex PCR, and TCRdb kept only the in-frame ones, dropping some. The sample consists of approximately 80,000 clones, 80% to 90% of them appearing once. The starting material was peripheral blood, obtained on day 0 of AZD1222 vaccination. These receptors all stem from an adult in good health.

The V call is TRBV6-5, the J call TRBJ1-4; D gene ambiguous. Germline lookup yields CDR1 MNHEY and CDR2 SVGAGI. The V end was cut by 6 bases, the J end by 6 bases, with 2 bases between. CDR3 size: 10 residues. The CDR3 nucleotides read TGTGCCAGCAGGGATGAAAAACTGTTTTTT. Translation gives CASRDEKLFF.

This clone has a single count. This chain uses TRBV7-2 with TRBJ1-1; D is ambiguous. CDR3 length equals 15 residues. V was shortened by 1 base and J by 5 bases, with 14 bases between the two germline ends. Germline V gene sequence: CDR1 SGHTA, CDR2 FQGNSA. The CDR3 reads CASSLVGQSRTEAFF. The CDR3 DNA is TGTGCCAGCAGCTTAGTCGGTCAATCGAGGACTGAAGCTTTCTTT.

The genes are TRBV6-5 and TRBJ2-5; tentative D call: TRBD1 (6 bases). CDR1 and CDR2 from the germline V gene are MNHEY and SVGAGI. The CDR3 covers 14 residues. Between the trimmed V and J ends, which lost 6 bases and 5 bases, there was a span of 16 bases. The CDR3 is CASRPLTGIETQYF. Written as DNA, the CDR3 is TGTGCCAGCAGACCACTAACAGGGATCGAGACCCAGTACTTC.

V gene TRBV4-3 combines with J gene TRBJ2-7, with D unresolved. The CDR3 loop spans 14 amino acids. The germline V and J ends were trimmed by 0 bases and 12 bases, with 18 bases remaining between them. Germline lookup yields CDR1 LGHNA and CDR2 YSLEER. CDR3 amino acids: CASSQDPLGPLLYF. DNA for the CDR3: TGCGCCAGCAGCCAAGACCCTCTTGGGCCCTTACTGTACTTC.

V usage is TRBV19 and J usage is TRBJ2-5; TRBD1 aligns across 7 bases. V dropped 4 bases and J dropped 3; count of bases not matched to a gene: 2. The CDR3 totals 13 residues. Germline CDR1 reads LNHDA; CDR2 reads SQIVND (reference sequence). CDR3 sequence (DNA): TGTGCCAGTAGTACCACAGGGGAAGAGACCCAGTACTTC. Its translation is CASSTTGEETQYF. Based on the CDR3 plus reference TRBV19 and TRBJ2-5, the full variable domain is DGGITQSPKYLFRKEGQNVTLSCEQNLNHDAMYWYRQDPGQGLRLIYYSQIVNDFQKGDIAEGYSVSREKKESFPLTVTSAQKNPTAFYLCASSTTGEETQYFGPGTRLLVL.

This chain's CDR3 is CASSSGLAGTGELFF. The CDR3 DNA reads TGCGCCAGCAGTTCCGGACTAGCGGGCACCGGGGAGCTGTTTTTT. V is TRBV5-1 and J is TRBJ2-2; 11 bases align to TRBD2. Germline V gives CDR1 SGHRS, CDR2 YFSETQ. The ends lost 5 bases at V and 4 bases at J; junction bases unmatched: 4. The CDR3 runs to 15 residues.

The V and J genes are TRBV2 and TRBJ2-5; perhaps D is TRBD1 or TRBD2 (5 bases each). Germline CDR1 and CDR2: SNHLY and FYNNEI. The CDR3 has 13 amino acids. V was cut by 8 bases and J by 5 bases, with 15 bases left in between. The CDR3 sequence: CASLRAWGETQYF. The CDR3 nucleotides are TGTGCCAGCCTCCGGGCTTGGGGGGAGACCCAGTACTTC.

The chain is built from TRBV6-6 and TRBJ1-2, with D perhaps TRBD1 (5 bases). This CDR3 is 15 amino acids long. Germline CDR1 and CDR2: MNHNY and SVGAGI (reference sequence). Trimming stripped 4 bases from V and 2 bases from J, with 14 bases between. The CDR3 reads CASSSGLGVNYGYTF. The CDR3 bases are TGTGCCAGCAGTTCGGGGCTAGGGGTGAACTATGGCTACACCTTC.